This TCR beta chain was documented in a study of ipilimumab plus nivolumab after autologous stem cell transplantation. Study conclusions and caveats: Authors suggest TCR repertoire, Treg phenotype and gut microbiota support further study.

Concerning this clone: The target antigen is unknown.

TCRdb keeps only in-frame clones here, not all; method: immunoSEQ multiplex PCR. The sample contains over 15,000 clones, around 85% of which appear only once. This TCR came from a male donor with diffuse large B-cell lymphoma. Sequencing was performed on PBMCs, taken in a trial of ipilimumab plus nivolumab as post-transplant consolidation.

CDR3: CASSVVGTMNTEAFF. The DNA of the CDR3 is TGTGCCAGCAGCGTAGTCGGTACGATGAACACTGAAGCTTTCTTT. The rearrangement uses TRBV9 and TRBJ1-1; D is unresolved. This CDR3 is 15 amino acids long. Between the trimmed V and J ends, which lost 0 bases and 0 bases, there was a span of 9 bases. Per the germline V gene, CDR1 is SGDLS and CDR2 is YYNGEE.